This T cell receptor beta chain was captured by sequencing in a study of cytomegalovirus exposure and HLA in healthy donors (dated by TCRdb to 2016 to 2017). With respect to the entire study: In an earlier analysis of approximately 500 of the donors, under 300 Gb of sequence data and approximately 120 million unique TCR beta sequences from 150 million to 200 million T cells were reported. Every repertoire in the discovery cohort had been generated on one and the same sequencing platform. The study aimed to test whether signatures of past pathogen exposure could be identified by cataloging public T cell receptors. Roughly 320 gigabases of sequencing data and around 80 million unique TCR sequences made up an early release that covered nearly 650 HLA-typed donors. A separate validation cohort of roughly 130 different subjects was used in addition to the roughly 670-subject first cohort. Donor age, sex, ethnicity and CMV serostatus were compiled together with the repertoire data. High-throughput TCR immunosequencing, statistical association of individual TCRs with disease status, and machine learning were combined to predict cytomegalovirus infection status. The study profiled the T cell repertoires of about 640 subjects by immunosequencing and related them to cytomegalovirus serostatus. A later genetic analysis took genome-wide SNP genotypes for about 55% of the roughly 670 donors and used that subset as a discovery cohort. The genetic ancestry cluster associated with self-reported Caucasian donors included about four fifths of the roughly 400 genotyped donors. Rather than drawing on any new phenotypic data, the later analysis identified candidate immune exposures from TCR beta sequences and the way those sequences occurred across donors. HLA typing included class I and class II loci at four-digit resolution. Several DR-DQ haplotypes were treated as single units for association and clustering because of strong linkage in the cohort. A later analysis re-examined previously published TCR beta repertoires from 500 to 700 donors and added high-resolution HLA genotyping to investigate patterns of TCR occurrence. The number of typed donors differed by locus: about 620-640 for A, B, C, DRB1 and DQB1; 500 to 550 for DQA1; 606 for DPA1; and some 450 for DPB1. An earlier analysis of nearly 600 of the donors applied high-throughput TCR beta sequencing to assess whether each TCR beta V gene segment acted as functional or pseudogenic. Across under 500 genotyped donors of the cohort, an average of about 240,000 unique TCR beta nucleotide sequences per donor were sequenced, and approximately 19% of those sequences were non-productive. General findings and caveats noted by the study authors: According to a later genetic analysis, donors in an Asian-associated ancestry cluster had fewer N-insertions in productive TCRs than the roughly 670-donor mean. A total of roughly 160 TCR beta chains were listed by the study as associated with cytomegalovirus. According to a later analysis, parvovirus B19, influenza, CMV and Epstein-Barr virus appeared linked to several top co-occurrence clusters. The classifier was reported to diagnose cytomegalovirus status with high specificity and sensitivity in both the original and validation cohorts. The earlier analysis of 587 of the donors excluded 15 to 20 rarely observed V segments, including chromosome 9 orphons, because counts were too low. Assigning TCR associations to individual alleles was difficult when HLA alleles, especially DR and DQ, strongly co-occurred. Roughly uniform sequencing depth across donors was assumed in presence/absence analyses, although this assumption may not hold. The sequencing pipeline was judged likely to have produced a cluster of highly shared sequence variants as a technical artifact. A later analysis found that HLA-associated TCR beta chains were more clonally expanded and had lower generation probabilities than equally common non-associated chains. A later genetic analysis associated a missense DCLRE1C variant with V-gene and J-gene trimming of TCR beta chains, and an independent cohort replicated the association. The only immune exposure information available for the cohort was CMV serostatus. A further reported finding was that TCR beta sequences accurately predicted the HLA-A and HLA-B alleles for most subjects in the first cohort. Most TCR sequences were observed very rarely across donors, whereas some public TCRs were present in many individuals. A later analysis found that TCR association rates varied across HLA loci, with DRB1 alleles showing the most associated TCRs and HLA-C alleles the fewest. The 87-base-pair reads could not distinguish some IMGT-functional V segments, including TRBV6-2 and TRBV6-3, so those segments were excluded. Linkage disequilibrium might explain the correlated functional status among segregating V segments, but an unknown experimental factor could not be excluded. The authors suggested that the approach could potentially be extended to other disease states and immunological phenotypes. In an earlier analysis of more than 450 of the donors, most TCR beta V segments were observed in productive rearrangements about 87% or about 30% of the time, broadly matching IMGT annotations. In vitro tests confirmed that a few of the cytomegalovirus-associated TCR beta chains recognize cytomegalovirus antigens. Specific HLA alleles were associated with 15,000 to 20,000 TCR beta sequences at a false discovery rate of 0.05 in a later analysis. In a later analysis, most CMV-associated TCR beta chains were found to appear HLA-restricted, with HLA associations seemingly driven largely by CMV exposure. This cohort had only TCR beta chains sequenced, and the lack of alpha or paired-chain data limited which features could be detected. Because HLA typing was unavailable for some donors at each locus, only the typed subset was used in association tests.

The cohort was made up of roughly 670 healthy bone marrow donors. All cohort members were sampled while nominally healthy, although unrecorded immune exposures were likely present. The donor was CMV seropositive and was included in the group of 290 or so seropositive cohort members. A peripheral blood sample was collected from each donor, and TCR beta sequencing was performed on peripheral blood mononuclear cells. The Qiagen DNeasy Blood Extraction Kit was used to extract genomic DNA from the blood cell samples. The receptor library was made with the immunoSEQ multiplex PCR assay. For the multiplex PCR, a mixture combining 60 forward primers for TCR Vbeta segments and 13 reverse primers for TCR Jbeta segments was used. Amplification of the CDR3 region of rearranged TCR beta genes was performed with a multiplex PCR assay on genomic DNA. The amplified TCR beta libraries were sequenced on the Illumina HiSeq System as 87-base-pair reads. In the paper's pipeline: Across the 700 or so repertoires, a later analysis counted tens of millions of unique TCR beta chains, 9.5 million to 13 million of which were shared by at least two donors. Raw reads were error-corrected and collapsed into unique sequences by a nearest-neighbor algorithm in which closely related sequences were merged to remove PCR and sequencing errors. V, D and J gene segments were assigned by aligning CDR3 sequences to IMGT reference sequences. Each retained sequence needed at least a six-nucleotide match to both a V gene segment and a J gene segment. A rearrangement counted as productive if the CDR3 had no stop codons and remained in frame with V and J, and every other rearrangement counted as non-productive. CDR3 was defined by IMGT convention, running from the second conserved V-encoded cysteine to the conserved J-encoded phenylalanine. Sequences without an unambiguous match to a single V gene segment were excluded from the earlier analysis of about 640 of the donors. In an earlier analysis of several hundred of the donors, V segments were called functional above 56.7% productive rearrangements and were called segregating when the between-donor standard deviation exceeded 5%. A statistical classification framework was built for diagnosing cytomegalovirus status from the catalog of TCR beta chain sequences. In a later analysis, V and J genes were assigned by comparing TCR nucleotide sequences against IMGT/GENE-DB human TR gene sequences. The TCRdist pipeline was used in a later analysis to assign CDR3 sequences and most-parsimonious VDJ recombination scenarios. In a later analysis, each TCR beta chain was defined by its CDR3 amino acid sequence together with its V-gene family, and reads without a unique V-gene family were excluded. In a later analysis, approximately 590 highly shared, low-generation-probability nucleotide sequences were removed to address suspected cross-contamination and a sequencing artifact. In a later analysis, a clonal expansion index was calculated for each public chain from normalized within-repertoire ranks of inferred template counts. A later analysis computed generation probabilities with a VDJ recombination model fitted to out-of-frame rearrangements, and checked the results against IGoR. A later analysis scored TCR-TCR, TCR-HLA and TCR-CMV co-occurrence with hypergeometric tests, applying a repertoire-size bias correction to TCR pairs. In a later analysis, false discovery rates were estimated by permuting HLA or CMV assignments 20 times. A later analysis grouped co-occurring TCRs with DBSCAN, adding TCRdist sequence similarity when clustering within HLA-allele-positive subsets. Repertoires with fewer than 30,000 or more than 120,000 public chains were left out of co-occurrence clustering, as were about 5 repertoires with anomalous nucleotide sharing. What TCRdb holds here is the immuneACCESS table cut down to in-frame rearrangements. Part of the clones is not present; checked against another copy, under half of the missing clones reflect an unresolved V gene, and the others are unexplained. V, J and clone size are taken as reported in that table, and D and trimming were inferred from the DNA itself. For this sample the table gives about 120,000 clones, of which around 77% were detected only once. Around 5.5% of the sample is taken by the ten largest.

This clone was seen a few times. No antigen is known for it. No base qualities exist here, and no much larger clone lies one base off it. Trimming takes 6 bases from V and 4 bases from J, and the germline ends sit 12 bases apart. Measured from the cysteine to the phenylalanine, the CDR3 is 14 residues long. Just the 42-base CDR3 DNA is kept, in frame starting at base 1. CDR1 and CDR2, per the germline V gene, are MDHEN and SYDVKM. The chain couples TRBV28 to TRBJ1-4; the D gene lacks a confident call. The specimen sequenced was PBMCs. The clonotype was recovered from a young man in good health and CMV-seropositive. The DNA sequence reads TGTGCCAGCAGCCAGGCCCAGGTTAATGAAAAACTGTTTTTT. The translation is CASSQAQVNEKLFF.